This TCR beta chain was identified during a study of blood T cell repertoires in COVID-19. Study as a whole: Samples came from the United States, Italy and Spain, spanning acute and convalescent COVID-19. T cells, B-cell-depleted T cells, or PBMCs provided the cDNA or gDNA that served as material.

The V gene's germline CDR1 is LNHDA and CDR2 SQIVND (reference sequence). Deletions cut 7 bases from V and 1 base from J, with 17 bases between. The CDR3 totals 16 residues. This clone was found a few times. Per the original methods: Amplifying reference gene primers gave estimates of nucleated cell counts. Some clones are missing from TCRdb's copy, which holds only in-frame ones; the method was immunoSEQ multiplex PCR. The DNA gave D and trimming, while V, J and clone size come from that table. This sample has about 180,000 clones, with 80% to 90% found just once. The chain joins TRBV19 to TRBJ1-5, with D possibly TRBD1 on 6 matching bases. This sequence was found in a man aged 60 to 69 with acute or convalescent COVID-19. The specimen sequenced was peripheral blood. The CDR3 bases are TGTGCCAGTACTGAGGGGGGGTCGGGGAGCAATCAGCCCCAGCATTTT. As protein: CASTEGGSGSNQPQHF.